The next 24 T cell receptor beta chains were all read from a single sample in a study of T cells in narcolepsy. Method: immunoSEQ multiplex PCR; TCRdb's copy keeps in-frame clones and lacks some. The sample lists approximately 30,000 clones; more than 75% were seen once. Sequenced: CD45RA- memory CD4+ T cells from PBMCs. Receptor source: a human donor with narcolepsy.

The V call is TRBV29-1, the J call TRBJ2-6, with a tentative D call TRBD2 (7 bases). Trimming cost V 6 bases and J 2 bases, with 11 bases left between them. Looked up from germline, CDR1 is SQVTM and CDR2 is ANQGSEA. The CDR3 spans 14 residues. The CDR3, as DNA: TGCAGCGTCTGGGGGGGGCCTGGGGCCAACGTCCTGACTTTC. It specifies CSVWGGPGANVLTF.

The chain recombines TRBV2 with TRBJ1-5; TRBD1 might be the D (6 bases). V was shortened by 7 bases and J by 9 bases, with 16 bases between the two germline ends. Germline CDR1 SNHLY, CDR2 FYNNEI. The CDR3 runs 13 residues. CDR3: CASKGDTRGPQHF. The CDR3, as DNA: TGTGCCAGCAAGGGGGACACTCGCGGGCCCCAGCATTTT.

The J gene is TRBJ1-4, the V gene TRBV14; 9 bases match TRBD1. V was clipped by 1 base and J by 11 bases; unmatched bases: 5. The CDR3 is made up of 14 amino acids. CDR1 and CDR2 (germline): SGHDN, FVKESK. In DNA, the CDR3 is TGTGCCAGCAGCCAAGGGACAGGGGCGAGGAAACTGTTTTTT. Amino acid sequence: CASSQGTGARKLFF.

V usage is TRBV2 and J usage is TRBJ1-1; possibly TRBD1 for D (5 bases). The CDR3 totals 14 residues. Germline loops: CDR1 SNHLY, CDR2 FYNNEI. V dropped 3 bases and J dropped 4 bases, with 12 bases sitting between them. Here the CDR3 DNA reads TGTGCCAGCAGTGATAGGGGATCAGGCACTGAAGCTTTCTTT. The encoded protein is CASSDRGSGTEAFF.

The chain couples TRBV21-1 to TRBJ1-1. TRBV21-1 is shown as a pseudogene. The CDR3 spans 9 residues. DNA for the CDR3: TGTGCCAGCAGCTCCGAGGGCTTCTTT. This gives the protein CASSSEGFF.

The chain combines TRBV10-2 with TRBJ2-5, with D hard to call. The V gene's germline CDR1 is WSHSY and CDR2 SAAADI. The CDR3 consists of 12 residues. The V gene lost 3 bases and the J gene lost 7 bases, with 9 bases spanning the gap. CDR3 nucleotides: TGCGCCAGCAGTGAAGTAGATCGGACCCAGTACTTC. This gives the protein CASSEVDRTQYF.

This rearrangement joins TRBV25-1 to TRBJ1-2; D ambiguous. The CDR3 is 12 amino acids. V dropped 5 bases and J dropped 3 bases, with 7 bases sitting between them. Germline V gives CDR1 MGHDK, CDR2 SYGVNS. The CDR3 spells CASSLGDYGYTF. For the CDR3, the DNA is TGTGCCAGCAGTCTCGGAGACTATGGCTACACCTTC.

The CDR3 loop is CATSSYNEQFF. CDR3 DNA sequence: TGTGCCACCAGCAGCTACAATGAGCAGTTCTTC. The J gene is TRBJ2-1, the V gene TRBV15; no definite D call. The CDR3 sequence is 11 residues long. CDR1 and CDR2 (germline): LNHNV, YYDKDF (reference sequence). Trimming left V 3 bases short and J 3 bases short, with 0 bases between.

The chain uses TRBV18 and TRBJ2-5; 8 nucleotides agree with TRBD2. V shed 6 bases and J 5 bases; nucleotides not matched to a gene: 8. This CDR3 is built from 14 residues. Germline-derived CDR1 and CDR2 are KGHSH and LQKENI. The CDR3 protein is CASSPRAGVETQYF. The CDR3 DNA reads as TGTGCCAGCTCCCCGCGAGCGGGAGTGGAGACCCAGTACTTC.

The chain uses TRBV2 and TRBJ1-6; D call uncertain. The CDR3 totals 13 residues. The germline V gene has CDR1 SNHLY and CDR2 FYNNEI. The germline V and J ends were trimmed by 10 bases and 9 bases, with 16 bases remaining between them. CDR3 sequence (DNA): TGTGCCACCAAACCGAATCTGGGTTCACCCCTCCACTTT. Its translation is CATKPNLGSPLHF. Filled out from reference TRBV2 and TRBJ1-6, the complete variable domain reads EPEVTQTPSHQVTQMGQEVILRCVPISNHLYFYWYRQILGQKVEFLVSFYNNEISEKSEIFDDQFSVERPDGSNFTLKIRSTKLEDSAMYFCATKPNLGSPLHFGNGTRLTVT.

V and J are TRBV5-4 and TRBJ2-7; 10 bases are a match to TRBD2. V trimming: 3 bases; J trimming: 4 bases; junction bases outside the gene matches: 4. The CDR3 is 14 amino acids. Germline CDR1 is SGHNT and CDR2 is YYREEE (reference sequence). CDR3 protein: CASSSTTSGYEQYF. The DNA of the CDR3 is TGTGCCAGCAGCTCTACGACTAGCGGGTACGAGCAGTACTTC.

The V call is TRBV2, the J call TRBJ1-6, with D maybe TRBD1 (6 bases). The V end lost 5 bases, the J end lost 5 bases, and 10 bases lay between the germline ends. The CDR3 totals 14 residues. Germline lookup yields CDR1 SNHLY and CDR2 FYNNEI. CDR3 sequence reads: CASSSTGHNSPLHF. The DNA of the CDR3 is TGTGCCAGCAGTTCGACAGGACATAATTCACCCCTCCACTTT.

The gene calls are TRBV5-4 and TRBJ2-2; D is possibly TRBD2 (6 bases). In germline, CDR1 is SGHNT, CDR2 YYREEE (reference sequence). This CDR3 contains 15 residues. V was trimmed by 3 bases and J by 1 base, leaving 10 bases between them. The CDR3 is CASSWGLENTGELFF. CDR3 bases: TGTGCCAGCAGCTGGGGACTGGAGAACACCGGGGAGCTGTTTTTT.

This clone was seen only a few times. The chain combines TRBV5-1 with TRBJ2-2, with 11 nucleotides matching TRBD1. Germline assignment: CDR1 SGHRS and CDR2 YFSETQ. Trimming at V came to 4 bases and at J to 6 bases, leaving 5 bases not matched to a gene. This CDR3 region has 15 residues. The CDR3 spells CASSRGGQGAGELFF. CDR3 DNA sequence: TGCGCCAGCAGCCGCGGGGGACAGGGGGCCGGGGAGCTGTTTTTT.

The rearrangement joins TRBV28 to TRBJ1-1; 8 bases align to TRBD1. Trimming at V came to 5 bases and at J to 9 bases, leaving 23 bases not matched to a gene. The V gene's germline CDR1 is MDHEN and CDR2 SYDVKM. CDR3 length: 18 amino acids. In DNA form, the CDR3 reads TGTGCCAGCAGTCCCTCGGGTGGTGGGGACAGGTGGGGTTTAAAAGCTTTCTTT. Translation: CASSPSGGGDRWGLKAFF. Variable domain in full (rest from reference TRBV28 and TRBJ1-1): DVKVTQSSRYLVKRTGEKVFLECVQDMDHENMFWYRQDPGLGLRLIYFSYDVKMKEKGDIPEGYSVSREKKERFSLILESASTNQTSMYLCASSPSGGGDRWGLKAFFGQGTRLTVV.

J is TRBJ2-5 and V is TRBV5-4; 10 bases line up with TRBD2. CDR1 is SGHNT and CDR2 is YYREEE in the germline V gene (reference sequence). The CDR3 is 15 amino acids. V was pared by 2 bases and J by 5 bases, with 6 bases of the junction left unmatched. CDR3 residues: CASSFIAGGAETQYF. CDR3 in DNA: TGTGCCAGCAGCTTTATAGCGGGGGGAGCGGAGACCCAGTACTTC.

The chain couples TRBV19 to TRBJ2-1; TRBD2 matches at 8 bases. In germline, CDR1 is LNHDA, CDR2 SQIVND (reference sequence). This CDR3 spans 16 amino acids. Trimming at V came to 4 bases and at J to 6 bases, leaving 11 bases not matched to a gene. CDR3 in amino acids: CASSSGFAGGGNEQFF. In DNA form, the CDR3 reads TGTGCCAGTAGTAGCGGGTTTGCGGGGGGTGGCAATGAGCAGTTCTTC.

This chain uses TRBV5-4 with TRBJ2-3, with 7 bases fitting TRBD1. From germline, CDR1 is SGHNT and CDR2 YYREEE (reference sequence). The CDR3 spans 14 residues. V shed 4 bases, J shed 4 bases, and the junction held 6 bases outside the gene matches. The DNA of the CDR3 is TGTGCCAGCAGCCAACAGGGGAGCGCAGATACGCAGTATTTT. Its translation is CASSQQGSADTQYF.

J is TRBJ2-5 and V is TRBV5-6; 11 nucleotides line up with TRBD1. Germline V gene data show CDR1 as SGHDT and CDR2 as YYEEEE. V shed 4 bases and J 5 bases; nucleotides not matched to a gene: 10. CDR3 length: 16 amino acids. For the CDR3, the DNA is TGTGCCAGCAGCCCATATAGGACAGGGGGCTCTGAGACCCAGTACTTC. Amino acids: CASSPYRTGGSETQYF.

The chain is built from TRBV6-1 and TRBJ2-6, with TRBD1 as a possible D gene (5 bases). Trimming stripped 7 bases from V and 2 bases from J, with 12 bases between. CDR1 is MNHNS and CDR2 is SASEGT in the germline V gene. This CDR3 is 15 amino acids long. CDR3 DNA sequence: TGTGCCAGCAAAGGGGCTGAAGCTGGGGCCAACGTCCTGACTTTC. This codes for CASKGAEAGANVLTF.

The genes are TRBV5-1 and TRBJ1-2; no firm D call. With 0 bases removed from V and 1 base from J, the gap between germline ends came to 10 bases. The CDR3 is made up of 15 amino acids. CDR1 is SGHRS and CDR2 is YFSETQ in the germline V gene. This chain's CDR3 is CASSLGTSVNYGYTF. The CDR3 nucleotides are TGCGCCAGCAGCTTGGGGACCTCGGTTAACTATGGCTACACCTTC.

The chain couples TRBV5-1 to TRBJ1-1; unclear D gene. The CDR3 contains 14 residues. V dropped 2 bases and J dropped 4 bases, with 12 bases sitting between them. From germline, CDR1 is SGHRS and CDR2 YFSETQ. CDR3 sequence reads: CASSLSPRGTEAFF. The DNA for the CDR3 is TGCGCCAGCAGCTTATCCCCCCGGGGCACTGAAGCTTTCTTT.

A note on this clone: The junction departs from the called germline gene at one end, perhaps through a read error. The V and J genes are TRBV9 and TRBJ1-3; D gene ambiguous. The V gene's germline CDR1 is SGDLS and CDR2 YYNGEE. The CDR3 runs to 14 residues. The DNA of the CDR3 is TGTGCCAGCAGCCCAGGAGTCCCTGGAAACACCACATATTTT. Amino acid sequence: CASSPGVPGNTTYF.

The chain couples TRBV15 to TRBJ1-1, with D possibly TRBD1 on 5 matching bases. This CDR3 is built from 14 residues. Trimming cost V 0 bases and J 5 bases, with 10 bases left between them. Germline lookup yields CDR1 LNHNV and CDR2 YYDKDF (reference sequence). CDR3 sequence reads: CATSRDLGGTEAFF. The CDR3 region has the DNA TGTGCCACCAGCAGAGATCTCGGGGGGACTGAAGCTTTCTTT.